This T cell receptor beta chain was sequenced in a study of blood T cell repertoires in COVID-19. At the level of the study: COVID-19 samples collected from the United States, Italy and Spain covered acute and convalescent phases.

Only in-frame clones appear in the TCRdb table, and some are missing; sequencing was by immunoSEQ multiplex PCR. The sample lists 250,000 to 350,000 clones, approximately 87% seen once, with around 7.8% in the top ten. V was clipped by 4 bases and J by 6 bases; unmatched bases: 3. This CDR3 region has 13 residues. Germline CDR1 reads LNHDA; CDR2 reads SQIVND (reference sequence). This sequence joins TRBV19 and TRBJ1-2, with TRBD1 identical over 9 bases. Sequencing was done on a sample of peripheral blood. The clonotype comes from a woman aged 50 to 60 who had recovered from COVID-19. The CDR3 spells CASSTRDRDGYTF. The CDR3 bases are TGTGCCAGTAGTACCCGGGACAGGGATGGCTACACCTTC.